The clone carrying this TCR beta chain came up a few times. The antigen remains unidentified. MiXCR, applied by TCRdb to the 5' RACE reads, yields one record per CDR3 protein. The table includes tens of thousands of distinct CDR3 sequences, roughly 24% detected once. Study-wide findings and caveats: Whole repertoires were not studied in the larger cohort, only one V-J beta rearrangement. Tumor memory CD4+ T cell TCR gene usage was found to cluster with blood and lymph node memory CD4+ cells and with lymph node naive CD4+ cells.

The ends lost 5 bases at V and 0 bases at J; junction bases unmatched: 6. Germline V gene lookup returns CDR1 DFQATT and CDR2 SNEGSKA (reference sequence). This CDR3 is 14 amino acids long. The chain recombines TRBV20-1 with TRBJ2-7; 8 positions match TRBD1. The sequenced sample was naive CD4+ T cells sorted from a lymph node. The subset here: naive CD4+ T cells, CD4+CD45RA+CD25-. The clonotype comes from a female donor with breast cancer. CDR3 in amino acids: CSAPQGASSYEQYF. CDR3 in DNA: TGCAGTGCTCCTCAGGGGGCGAGCTCCTACGAGCAGTACTTC.